This T cell receptor (beta chain) was identified in a study of blood T cell repertoires in COVID-19. Study information: Sample material is recorded as cDNA or gDNA derived from T cells, B-cell-depleted T cells, or PBMCs.

The CDR3 is 14 residues long. CDR1 and CDR2 (germline): LGHNA, YNFKEQ. V was pared by 7 bases and J by 8 bases, with 20 bases between. Clinical histories supplied by participants themselves formed the basis of cohort assignment. Original handling: Cell counts per sample came from amplifying reference gene primers. Assay used: immunoSEQ multiplex PCR; TCRdb lists only in-frame clones, some missing. V and J calls and clone size are given by that table; D and trimming were obtained from the DNA. The repertoire holds approximately 230,000 clones, around 90% seen once, with roughly 6.3% in the top ten. Material for sequencing was PBMCs or T cells enriched from blood (not recorded which). The chain has TRBV4-2 and TRBJ1-2; D is perhaps TRBD1 (6 bases). The receptor was derived from a woman aged 30 to 39 with acute COVID-19. CDR3 loop: CASTDDHRASGYTF. The DNA for the CDR3 is TGTGCCAGCACCGATGATCACAGGGCTAGCGGCTACACCTTC.